A single sample is the source of the 14 T cell receptor beta chains below, sequenced in a study of blood T cell repertoires in COVID-19. Libraries were prepared by immunoSEQ multiplex PCR; TCRdb keeps only in-frame clonotypes and omits some of them. This sample has 50,000 to 60,000 clones, with around nine tenths found just once. The sequenced sample was peripheral blood. These receptors came from a woman over 75 with acute or convalescent COVID-19.

V is TRBV30 and J is TRBJ1-5; D perhaps matches TRBD1 (5 bases). V was pared by 3 bases and J by 2 bases, with 8 bases between. Germline CDR1 and CDR2: GTSNPN and SVGIG (reference sequence). The CDR3 loop spans 13 amino acids. CDR3: CAWSGRGNQPQHF. The CDR3, as DNA: TGTGCCTGGAGCGGCAGGGGCAATCAGCCCCAGCATTTT. Complete variable domain (other parts from reference TRBV30 and TRBJ1-5): SQTIHQWPATLVQPVGSPLSLECTVEGTSNPNLYWYRQAAGRGLQLLFYSVGIGQISSEVPQNLSASRPQDRQFILSSKKLLLSDSGFYLCAWSGRGNQPQHFGDGTRLSIL.

The chain employs TRBV20-1 and TRBJ1-5; 8 positions match TRBD1. With 3 bases clipped from V and 2 bases from J, the junction kept 6 bases outside the gene matches. CDR3 length equals 15 residues. CDR1 is DFQATT, CDR2 SNEGSKA, per germline (reference sequence). The CDR3 protein is CSASGQGVGNQPQHF. The CDR3 DNA reads TGCAGTGCTAGTGGACAGGGAGTGGGCAATCAGCCCCAGCATTTT.

The chain uses TRBV7-9 and TRBJ1-6, with 11 bases that match TRBD1. The germline V gene encodes CDR1 SEHNR and CDR2 FQNEAQ (reference sequence). Germline trimming cut 6 bases from V and 4 bases from J; bases unmatched to any gene: 8. The CDR3 spans 17 residues. CDR3 DNA: TGTGCCAGCAGGGACAGGGGGCGGATACAGTATAATTCACCCCTCCACTTT. It translates to CASRDRGRIQYNSPLHF. Full variable domain (rest looked up from reference TRBV7-9 and TRBJ1-6): DTGVSQNPRHKITKRGQNVTFRCDPISEHNRLYWYRQTLGQGPEFLTYFQNEAQLEKSRLLSDRFSAERPKGSFSTLEIQRTEQGDSAMYLCASRDRGRIQYNSPLHFGNGTRLTVT.

This clone was seen only a few times. The rearrangement links TRBV5-1 to TRBJ2-3; weak D call: TRBD2 (6 bases). This CDR3 is built from 16 residues. Per germline, CDR1 SGHRS and CDR2 YFSETQ. With 0 bases removed from V and 0 bases from J, the gap between germline ends came to 11 bases. Here the CDR3 DNA reads TGCGCCAGCAGCTTGGTAGGTAGCGGTAGCACAGATACGCAGTATTTT. It is translated as CASSLVGSGSTDTQYF. Together with reference TRBV5-1 and TRBJ2-3, the CDR3 gives the full variable domain: KAGVTQTPRYLIKTRGQQVTLSCSPISGHRSVSWYQQTPGQGLQFLFEYFSETQRNKGNFPGRFSGRQFSNSRSEMNVSTLELGDSALYLCASSLVGSGSTDTQYFGPGTRLTVL.

V gene TRBV12-5 combines with J gene TRBJ1-3; tentative D call: TRBD1 (6 bases). In germline, CDR1 is LGHNT, CDR2 FRNRAP. V lost 6 bases, J lost 0 bases, and 18 bases lay in between. The CDR3 contains 17 residues. DNA for the CDR3: TGTGCTAGTGGAACCTCTGGGTGGACAGTCTCTGGAAACACCATATATTTT. Translated: CASGTSGWTVSGNTIYF.

The chain employs TRBV5-1 and TRBJ1-2; the match to TRBD1 covers 12 bases. This CDR3 region has 16 residues. From germline, CDR1 is SGHRS and CDR2 YFSETQ. Trimming took 5 bases from V and 7 from J; bases not matched to a gene: 12. This CDR3 reads CASRAGTGGAYPGYTF. The CDR3 nucleotides read TGCGCCAGCAGGGCCGGGACAGGGGGCGCGTACCCTGGCTACACCTTC.

This clone was seen only once. This rearrangement joins TRBV7-2 to TRBJ2-1; 11 bases are a match to TRBD2. The CDR3 loop spans 15 amino acids. CDR1 is SGHTA and CDR2 is FQGNSA in the germline V gene. V trimming: 5 bases; J trimming: 10 bases; junction bases outside the gene matches: 10. CDR3: CASSPRLAGGGEQFF. Written as DNA, the CDR3 is TGTGCCAGCAGCCCACGGTTAGCGGGAGGGGGGGAGCAGTTCTTC.

The chain recombines TRBV10-2 with TRBJ1-5, with D possibly matching TRBD1 (5 bases). Germline V gives CDR1 WSHSY, CDR2 SAAADI. V lost 3 bases to trimming and J lost 7 bases, with 16 bases between them. CDR3 size: 15 residues. CDR3 sequence reads: CASSDSRGGEQPQHF. Written as DNA, the CDR3 is TGCGCCAGCAGTGACTCGCGGGGAGGGGAGCAGCCCCAGCATTTT.

The chain combines TRBV7-2 with TRBJ2-2; the match to TRBD2 covers 14 bases. J gave up 5 bases and V 5 bases, and 1 base lay outside the gene matches. Germline V CDR1 and CDR2: SGHTA, FQGNSA. The CDR3 totals 15 residues. This chain's CDR3 is CASSRTSGRTGELFF. As DNA, the CDR3 is TGTGCCAGCAGCCGGACTAGCGGGAGGACCGGGGAGCTGTTTTTT. The full variable domain, its missing parts supplied by reference TRBV7-2 and TRBJ2-2, is GAGVSQSPSNKVTEKGKDVELRCDPISGHTALYWYRQSLGQGLEFLIYFQGNSAPDKSGLPSDRFSAERTGGSVSTLTIQRTQQEDSAVYLCASSRTSGRTGELFFGEGSRLTVL.

The chain recombines TRBV2 with TRBJ1-1; TRBD1 might be the D (5 bases). Trimming pared 4 bases from V and 4 bases from J, leaving 16 bases between. The CDR3 is made up of 15 amino acids. The germline V gene encodes CDR1 SNHLY and CDR2 FYNNEI. This CDR3 is CASSVTGGGGTEAFF. The CDR3 DNA is TGTGCCAGCAGTGTCACCGGCGGGGGAGGCACTGAAGCTTTCTTT.

A few counts support this clone. The V gene is TRBV18, the J gene TRBJ2-3; no clear D. Germline assignment: CDR1 KGHSH and CDR2 LQKENI. The CDR3 runs 15 residues. The V and J ends lost 5 bases and 0 bases respectively, with 12 bases between them. The CDR3 protein is CASSFSQASTDTQYF. The CDR3 DNA reads TGTGCCAGCTCATTTTCTCAAGCGAGCACAGATACGCAGTATTTT. The full variable domain, rest sourced from reference TRBV18 and TRBJ2-3, is NAGVMQNPRHLVRRRGQEARLRCSPMKGHSHVYWYRQLPEEGLKFMVYLQKENIIDESGMPKERFSAEFPKEGPSILRIQQVVRGDSAAYFCASSFSQASTDTQYFGPGTRLTVL.

The chain is built from TRBV5-6 and TRBJ2-7, with 10 nucleotides matching TRBD1. The V gene end was trimmed by 4 bases and the J gene end by 5 bases; junction bases not matched to a gene: 6. The CDR3 sequence is 14 residues long. Germline-derived CDR1 and CDR2 are SGHDT and YYEEEE. This CDR3 is CASSPGQGFNEQYF. The DNA of the CDR3 is TGTGCCAGCAGCCCGGGACAGGGGTTTAACGAGCAGTACTTC.

CDR3 coding DNA: TGTGCCTGGAGTGCTACACAGGGCGAGCAGTACTTC. Amino acid sequence: CAWSATQGEQYF. The chain has TRBV30 and TRBJ2-7; possible D gene TRBD1, 6 bases. The V end lost 1 base, the J end lost 6 bases, and 10 bases lay between the germline ends. The length of the CDR3 is 12 residues. Germline CDR1 GTSNPN, CDR2 SVGIG (reference sequence).

The J gene is TRBJ2-1, the V gene TRBV19; perhaps TRBD2 as D (5 bases). With 2 bases removed from V and 7 bases from J, the gap between germline ends came to 12 bases. CDR1 LNHDA and CDR2 SQIVND come from the germline V gene (reference sequence). CDR3 size: 14 residues. CDR3 DNA: TGTGCCAGTAGTATACAAGACTATCGAAATGAGCAGTTCTTC. Translated, it gives CASSIQDYRNEQFF. Using reference TRBV19 and TRBJ2-1 for the parts outside the CDR3, the full variable domain is DGGITQSPKYLFRKEGQNVTLSCEQNLNHDAMYWYRQDPGQGLRLIYYSQIVNDFQKGDIAEGYSVSREKKESFPLTVTSAQKNPTAFYLCASSIQDYRNEQFFGPGTRLTVL.